Shown below are 25 T cell receptor beta chains from a single sample sequenced in a study of beta chain features in type 1 diabetes. The authors reverse transcribed all of the isolated RNA, so sequencing captured expressed TCRB transcripts. Clones were read by immunoSEQ multiplex PCR, and TCRdb kept only the in-frame ones, dropping some. The sample carries a few hundred thousand clones, 10% to 15% recorded once. The sequencing input was naive CD4+ T cells from blood. These receptors originate from a man younger than 35 in good health.

This sequence joins TRBV4-2 and TRBJ2-5; TRBD2 is a possible D gene (6 bases). Germline CDR1 and CDR2: LGHNA and YNFKEQ. The CDR3 loop spans 18 amino acids. With 1 base removed from V and 5 bases from J, the gap between germline ends came to 23 bases. The CDR3 here is CASSQGGGLRGDRETQYF. The CDR3 DNA reads as TGTGCCAGCAGCCAAGGTGGGGGACTGAGGGGAGATCGTGAGACCCAGTACTTC.

This clone showed up just a few times. V is TRBV14 and J is TRBJ1-3; 7 bases align to TRBD1. Germline values: CDR1 SGHDN, CDR2 FVKESK. V lost 4 bases and J lost 0; bases outside the gene matches: 9. The CDR3 contains 17 residues. The CDR3 DNA reads as TGTGCCAGCAGCCGCCGGACAGGACCCCTCTCTGGAAACACCATATATTTT. Translating it yields CASSRRTGPLSGNTIYF.

This clone was observed a few times. CDR3 bases: TGTGCCAGCAGCTGGGACAGGGGGCCAGAGACCCAGTACTTC. The encoded protein is CASSWDRGPETQYF. This chain uses TRBV7-2 with TRBJ2-5; 12 bases align to TRBD1. The CDR3 has 14 amino acids. The junction had 1 base not matched to a gene; V was cut back by 4 bases and J by 4 bases. CDR1 is SGHTA and CDR2 is FQGNSA in the germline V gene. Full variable domain (missing parts from reference TRBV7-2 and TRBJ2-5): GAGVSQSPSNKVTEKGKDVELRCDPISGHTALYWYRQSLGQGLEFLIYFQGNSAPDKSGLPSDRFSAERTGGSVSTLTIQRTQQEDSAVYLCASSWDRGPETQYFGPGTRLLVL.

This clone was seen a handful of times. In nucleotides, the CDR3 is TGTGCCTGGAGTGGGGCAGGCTCCCCCCATGAGCAGTTCTTC. Protein product: CAWSGAGSPHEQFF. V gene TRBV30 combines with J gene TRBJ2-1; D not resolved. Germline values: CDR1 GTSNPN, CDR2 SVGIG (reference sequence). The CDR3 covers 14 residues. V was shortened by 1 base and J by 8 bases, with 15 bases between the two germline ends.

V usage is TRBV30 and J usage is TRBJ1-1; D might be TRBD1 (6 bases). This CDR3 has 13 residues. V lost 0 bases and J lost 4, with 9 bases in between. From germline, CDR1 is GTSNPN and CDR2 SVGIG (reference sequence). The CDR3 reads CAWSVGASTEAFF. Written as DNA, the CDR3 is TGTGCCTGGAGTGTGGGGGCTTCCACTGAAGCTTTCTTT.

This chain uses TRBV7-9 with TRBJ1-5, with 7 bases matching TRBD1. Trimming took 5 bases from V and 7 from J; bases not matched to a gene: 5. The CDR3 contains 13 residues. The V gene's germline CDR1 is SEHNR and CDR2 FQNEAQ (reference sequence). DNA of the CDR3: TGTGCCAGCAGCCGTGACAGGGTACAGCCCCAGCATTTT. This gives the protein CASSRDRVQPQHF.

This clone came up a few times. The CDR3 region is CASSPSQGREQYF. CDR3 nucleotide sequence: TGTGCCAGCAGCCCGTCTCAGGGGCGCGAGCAGTACTTC. The chain couples TRBV7-3 to TRBJ2-7, with D tentatively TRBD1 (6 bases). Trimming removed 5 bases at V and 6 bases at J, with 14 bases between. The CDR3 totals 13 residues. The V gene's germline CDR1 is SGHTA and CDR2 FQGTGA.

The chain recombines TRBV2 with TRBJ2-1; D is perhaps TRBD2 (6 bases). Germline lookup yields CDR1 SNHLY and CDR2 FYNNEI. Trimming removed 8 bases at V and 13 bases at J, with 12 bases between. The length of the CDR3 is 10 residues. The CDR3 sequence is CASLRGRQFF. CDR3 bases: TGTGCCAGCCTTCGGGGGAGACAGTTCTTC.

The chain carries TRBV14 and TRBJ1-4; possibly TRBD1 for D (5 bases). Trimming shortened V by 3 bases and J by 11 bases, and 7 bases separated the two germline ends. Per germline, CDR1 SGHDN and CDR2 FVKESK. The CDR3 loop spans 11 amino acids. CDR3 residues: CASSHGGKLFF. The DNA for the CDR3 is TGTGCCAGCAGCCACGGGGGGAAACTGTTTTTT.

This clone came up a few times. The chain joins TRBV11-1 to TRBJ2-3, with a weak D call TRBD2 (6 bases). V lost 0 bases and J 3 bases, leaving 13 bases between the germline ends. Per germline, CDR1 SGHAT and CDR2 FQDESV (reference sequence). This CDR3 spans 16 amino acids. The CDR3 DNA follows: TGTGCCAGCAGCTTAGCTCTTCAGGGACTGACAGATACGCAGTATTTT. Translating gives CASSLALQGLTDTQYF.

The CDR3 sequence: CASSASTSGQTQYF. The CDR3 DNA sequence: TGTGCCAGTAGTGCCTCGACTAGCGGGCAGACCCAGTACTTC. The chain combines TRBV19 with TRBJ2-5; 10 nucleotides agree with TRBD2. Unmatched junction bases numbered 6, after V lost 5 bases and J lost 6 bases. Germline-derived CDR1 and CDR2 are LNHDA and SQIVND (reference sequence). This CDR3 comprises 14 residues.

This clone was recorded a few times. The V and J genes are TRBV2 and TRBJ1-4, with 7 bases fitting TRBD1. In germline, CDR1 is SNHLY, CDR2 FYNNEI. Trimming at V came to 6 bases and at J to 5 bases, leaving 3 bases not matched to a gene. This CDR3 is 13 amino acids long. The CDR3 coding sequence is TGTGCCAGCAGAGGACAGGTCAATGAAAAACTGTTTTTT. Protein: CASRGQVNEKLFF.

V gene TRBV5-6 combines with J gene TRBJ2-7, with 10 bases matching TRBD1. There are 17 residues in the CDR3. The germline CDR1 and CDR2 sequences are SGHDT and YYEEEE. The V segment lost 3 bases and the J segment 4 bases; nucleotides outside the gene matches: 13. This chain's CDR3 is CASSSYKPTGGWYEQYF. The CDR3 coding sequence is TGTGCCAGCAGCTCCTACAAGCCGACAGGGGGCTGGTACGAGCAGTACTTC. Looking up the rest from reference TRBV5-6 and TRBJ2-7 gives the full variable domain: DAGVTQSPTHLIKTRGQQVTLRCSPKSGHDTVSWYQQALGQGPQFIFQYYEEEERQRGNFPDRFSGHQFPNYSSELNVNALLLGDSALYLCASSSYKPTGGWYEQYFGPGTRLTVT.

The chain combines TRBV28 with TRBJ2-4; weak D call: TRBD2 (5 bases). Between the trimmed V and J ends, which lost 5 bases and 6 bases, there was a span of 14 bases. The CDR3 covers 14 residues. Germline values: CDR1 MDHEN, CDR2 SYDVKM. For the CDR3, the DNA is TGTGCCAGCAGTCGCGGTGGGAGAGGAAACATTCAGTACTTC. It translates to CASSRGGRGNIQYF.

This clone has a handful of counts. This chain connects TRBV4-3 to TRBJ1-2; D not resolved. Germline V gene lookup returns CDR1 LGHNA and CDR2 YSLEER. The V end lost 1 base, the J end lost 4 bases, and 10 bases lay between the germline ends. There are 14 residues in the CDR3. CDR3 coding DNA: TGCGCCAGCAGCCAAGCCACAATCGCCTATGGCTACACCTTC. Translated, it gives CASSQATIAYGYTF.

The rearrangement uses TRBV13 and TRBJ2-7; weak D call: TRBD1 (5 bases). The CDR3 length is 15 residues. CDR1 and CDR2 (germline): PRHDT, FYEKMQ (reference sequence). The ends were cut back, 5 bases at V and 0 bases at J, with 14 bases in the middle. The chain's CDR3 is CASSPPRGSSYEQYF. The DNA for the CDR3 is TGTGCCAGCAGCCCACCAAGGGGTTCCTCCTACGAGCAGTACTTC.

The chain links TRBV5-1 to TRBJ2-1; TRBD2 is a possible D gene (5 bases). The V gene lost 2 bases and the J gene lost 0 bases, with 12 bases spanning the gap. This CDR3 region has 16 residues. Germline CDR1 reads SGHRS; CDR2 reads YFSETQ. In nucleotides, the CDR3 is TGCGCCAGCAGCTTATCAGCGGTAAGCTCCTACAATGAGCAGTTCTTC. Translated: CASSLSAVSSYNEQFF.

This clone was recorded at least ten times. The chain employs TRBV4-3 and TRBJ2-6; D ambiguous. This CDR3 has 16 amino acids. CDR1 and CDR2 from the germline V gene are LGHNA and YSLEER. The germline V and J ends were trimmed by 0 bases and 0 bases, with 6 bases remaining between them. Here the CDR3 DNA reads TGCGCCAGCAGCCAAGAGTACATCTCTGGGGCCAACGTCCTGACTTTC. It codes for CASSQEYISGANVLTF.

This clone came up a few times. This chain connects TRBV29-1 to TRBJ2-7; 7 bases match TRBD1. Germline loops: CDR1 SQVTM, CDR2 ANQGSEA. The junction had 5 bases not matched to a gene; V was cut back by 6 bases and J by 3 bases. CDR3 length: 12 amino acids. The CDR3 bases are TGCAGCGTAGTGGGACAGAGCTACGAGCAGTACTTC. It translates to CSVVGQSYEQYF.

This clone was observed a handful of times. This rearrangement joins TRBV28 to TRBJ2-1; 8 bases are a match to TRBD1. Germline-derived CDR1 and CDR2 are MDHEN and SYDVKM. The CDR3 has 16 residues. V shed 7 bases, J shed 0 bases, and the junction held 8 bases outside the gene matches. The chain's CDR3 is CASILTGTGSYNEQFF. The CDR3 DNA sequence: TGTGCCAGCATTCTTACCGGGACAGGCTCCTACAATGAGCAGTTCTTC.

This clone was observed a few times. The chain recombines TRBV28 with TRBJ1-5, with D perhaps TRBD1 (6 bases). The V gene's germline CDR1 is MDHEN and CDR2 SYDVKM. V dropped 6 bases and J dropped 7 bases, with 16 bases sitting between them. The CDR3 has 14 amino acids. The CDR3 region is CASSPPGGHQPQHF. Written as DNA, the CDR3 is TGTGCCAGCAGCCCCCCGGGGGGACACCAGCCCCAGCATTTT.

The chain recombines TRBV14 with TRBJ2-6, with D unresolved. This CDR3 region has 19 residues. V was pared by 0 bases and J by 4 bases, with 19 bases between. CDR1 SGHDN and CDR2 FVKESK come from the germline V gene. CDR3 DNA sequence: TGTGCCAGCAGCCAAGATCTTCCGGGTGTGGTGTCCGGGGCCAACGTCCTGACTTTC. Translating it yields CASSQDLPGVVSGANVLTF. Drawing the rest from reference TRBV14 and TRBJ2-6, the complete variable domain is EAGVTQFPSHSVIEKGQTVTLRCDPISGHDNLYWYRRVMGKEIKFLLHFVKESKQDESGMPNNRFLAERTGGTYSTLKVQPAELEDSGVYFCASSQDLPGVVSGANVLTFGAGSRLTVL.

Only a few counts were recorded for this clone. The rearrangement links TRBV7-9 to TRBJ1-1; no reliable D call. Germline V lookup: CDR1 SEHNR, CDR2 FQNEAQ (reference sequence). This CDR3 is built from 14 residues. Trimming shortened V by 3 bases and J by 3 bases, and 11 bases separated the two germline ends. The DNA for the CDR3 is TGTGCCAGCAGCTTGGAGGGAAGCGACACTGAAGCTTTCTTT. It translates to CASSLEGSDTEAFF. Combining the CDR3 with reference TRBV7-9 and TRBJ1-1 gives the whole variable domain DTGVSQNPRHKITKRGQNVTFRCDPISEHNRLYWYRQTLGQGPEFLTYFQNEAQLEKSRLLSDRFSAERPKGSFSTLEIQRTEQGDSAMYLCASSLEGSDTEAFFGQGTRLTVV.

The chain has TRBV15 and TRBJ2-7; TRBD2 matches 13 bases. V lost 5 bases to trimming and J lost 7 bases; unmatched junction nucleotides: 8. The CDR3 has 15 amino acids. Germline V gene data show CDR1 as LNHNV and CDR2 as YYDKDF (reference sequence). The CDR3: CATSGRLAGGKEQYF. The CDR3 DNA reads TGTGCCACCAGCGGTCGACTAGCGGGAGGAAAAGAGCAGTACTTC.

This clone was observed a few times. The J gene is TRBJ2-7, the V gene TRBV4-2; 12 positions match TRBD2. The J call may be wrong; the DNA end is better matched by TRBJ2-1. The CDR3 is 16 amino acids. Germline lookup yields CDR1 LGHNA and CDR2 YNFKEQ. CDR3 DNA sequence: TGTGCCAGCAGCCTAGCTCCTAGCGGGAGGGGGAATGAGCAGTTCTTC. This codes for CASSLAPSGRGNEQFF.